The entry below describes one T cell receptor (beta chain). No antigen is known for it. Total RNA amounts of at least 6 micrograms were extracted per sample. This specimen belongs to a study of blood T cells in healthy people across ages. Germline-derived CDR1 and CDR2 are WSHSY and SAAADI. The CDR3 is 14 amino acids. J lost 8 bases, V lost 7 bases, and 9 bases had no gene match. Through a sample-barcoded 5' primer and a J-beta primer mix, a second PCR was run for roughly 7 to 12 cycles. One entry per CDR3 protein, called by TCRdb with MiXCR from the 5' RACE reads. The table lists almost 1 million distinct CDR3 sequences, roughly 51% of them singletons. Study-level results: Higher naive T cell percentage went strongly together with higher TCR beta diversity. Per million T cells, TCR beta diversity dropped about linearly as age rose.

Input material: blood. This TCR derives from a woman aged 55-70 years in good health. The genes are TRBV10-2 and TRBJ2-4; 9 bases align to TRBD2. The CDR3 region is CASKDSGRRDIQYF. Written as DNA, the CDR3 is TGCGCCAGCAAAGATAGCGGGAGACGGGACATTCAGTACTTC.